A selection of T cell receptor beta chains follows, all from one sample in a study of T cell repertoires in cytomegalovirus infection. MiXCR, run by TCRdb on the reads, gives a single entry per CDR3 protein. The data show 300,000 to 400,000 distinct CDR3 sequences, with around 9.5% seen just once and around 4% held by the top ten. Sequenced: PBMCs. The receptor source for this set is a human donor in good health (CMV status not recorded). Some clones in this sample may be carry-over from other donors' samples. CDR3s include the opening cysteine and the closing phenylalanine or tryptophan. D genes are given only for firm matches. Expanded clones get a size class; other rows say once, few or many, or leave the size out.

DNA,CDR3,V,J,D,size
TGCAGTGCTTTCAACGGGGCTAGCGGGAGTAGGGAGACCCAGTACTTC,CSAFNGASGSRETQYF,TRBV20-1,TRBJ2-5,TRBD2,NA
TGTGCCAGCAGTCCCCCAGAACGGGGGACTGAAGCTTTCTTT,CASSPPERGTEAFF,TRBV12-3/TRBV12-4,TRBJ1-1,NA,NA
TGCAGTGCTAGAGCTCTTTGGGCCCCCTACGAGCAGTACTTC,CSARALWAPYEQYF,TRBV20-1,TRBJ2-7,NA,NA
TGTGCCAGCAGCTTAGGCTCCAGTAACACTGAAGCTTTCTTT,CASSLGSSNTEAFF,TRBV7-3,TRBJ1-1,NA,many
TGTGCCAGCAGCCGACAGGGGTTGAACACTGAAGCTTTCTTT,CASSRQGLNTEAFF,TRBV7-2,TRBJ1-1,TRBD1,many
TGTGCCAGCAGCTTAGAGTTCTCCTACAATGAGCAGTTCTTC,CASSLEFSYNEQFF,TRBV7-2,TRBJ2-1,NA,many
TGTGCCTGGAGTGTACCAGAGTCCGACGGGCGGCAGTACTTC,CAWSVPESDGRQYF,TRBV30,TRBJ2-7,NA,few
TGTGCCAGCAGTTTAGCGCGTGGGATTGCCACTAGCACAGATACGCAGTATTTT,CASSLARGIATSTDTQYF,TRBV12-3/TRBV12-4,TRBJ2-3,NA,many
TGTGCCAGCAGTAAACAGGGGGCGGCCTATGGCTACACCTTC,CASSKQGAAYGYTF,TRBV6-1,TRBJ1-2,TRBD1,few
TGTGCCAGCAGCCGACAGGGAGGGAGCACTGAAGCTTTCTTT,CASSRQGGSTEAFF,TRBV12-3/TRBV12-4,TRBJ1-1,TRBD1,many
TGTGCCAGCAGTAGAGGCCACCTGTATAATTCACCCCTCCACTTT,CASSRGHLYNSPLHF,TRBV6-5,TRBJ1-6,NA,many
TGTGCCAGCAGATTCGCCGGGGGGCAAGGGGCCAACGTCCTGACTTTC,CASRFAGGQGANVLTF,TRBV6-2/TRBV6-3,TRBJ2-6,NA,few
TGTGCCAGCAGCTTAAGGGCCAGGGGCGAATCCGGTGGAAACACCATATATTTT,CASSLRARGESGGNTIYF,TRBV11-2,TRBJ1-3,NA,NA
TGTGCCAGCAGCCCGACCCTAGAGTCAGATACGCAGTATTTT,CASSPTLESDTQYF,TRBV7-2,TRBJ2-3,NA,many
TGTGCCAGCACCCCCCTGAGGACAGGGAGTAACATTCAGTACTTC,CASTPLRTGSNIQYF,TRBV7-2,TRBJ2-4,TRBD1,NA
TGTGCCAGCAGTTTGAAAAGGGGGACGAGTGAGCAGTACTTC,CASSLKRGTSEQYF,TRBV27,TRBJ2-7,NA,many
TGTGCCAGCAGTCCGAACAGGGGTACGCCCCAGCATTTT,CASSPNRGTPQHF,TRBV27,TRBJ1-5,TRBD1,few
TGTGCCAGCAGAGGGGTACGAACAGATACGCAGTATTTT,CASRGVRTDTQYF,TRBV7-2,TRBJ2-3,NA,many
TGCGCCAGCAGCTCCCGCAGGGGGGTCGCCGGGGAGCTGTTTTTT,CASSSRRGVAGELFF,TRBV4-3,TRBJ2-2,NA,once
TGTGCCAGCAGCTTACAGAGTGGGCGAATTAACTATGGCTACACCTTC,CASSLQSGRINYGYTF,TRBV7-2,TRBJ1-2,NA,many
TGTGCCAGCAGCTTAGTGTGGCAGGGGGGCGAGACCCAGTACTTC,CASSLVWQGGETQYF,TRBV7-2,TRBJ2-5,NA,many
TGTGCCAGCAGCTTGTGGGGGACGACCAAAGAGACCCAGTACTTC,CASSLWGTTKETQYF,TRBV7-2,TRBJ2-5,NA,many
TGTGCCAGTAGTATGGGTCGTTTGGCCTTGAACACCGGGGAGCTGTTTTTT,CASSMGRLALNTGELFF,TRBV19,TRBJ2-2,NA,few
TGTGCCAGCAGCCCAGTAGCGGGGCCGTGGAATGAGCAGTTCTTC,CASSPVAGPWNEQFF,TRBV11-3,TRBJ2-1,TRBD2,many
TGTGCCAGTAGACACGGGACGGCCACTAACTATGGCTACACCTTC,CASRHGTATNYGYTF,TRBV19,TRBJ1-2,NA,few
TGTGCCAGCAGCTTGAATAGCGGGAGCTACAATGAGCAGTTCTTC,CASSLNSGSYNEQFF,TRBV7-9,TRBJ2-1,TRBD2,few
TGTGCCAGTAGGCAGACTAGCGGGAGGGATGCAGATACGCAGTATTTT,CASRQTSGRDADTQYF,TRBV19,TRBJ2-3,TRBD2,NA
TGTGCCTGGACCGGACAGGGTTTTTACGAGCAGTACTTC,CAWTGQGFYEQYF,TRBV30,TRBJ2-7,TRBD1,few
TGTGCCACCCAAGAGGGTAGGACACTCAACTATGGCTACACCTTC,CATQEGRTLNYGYTF,TRBV7-9,TRBJ1-2,NA,many
TGTGCCAGCAGCTTAGCAGCGGGGGAGACCCAGTACTTC,CASSLAAGETQYF,TRBV7-2,TRBJ2-5,TRBD2,many
TGTGCCAGCAGCTTAGAGATAGGATCGTCAGATACGCAGTATTTT,CASSLEIGSSDTQYF,TRBV7-3,TRBJ2-3,NA,few
TGTGCCAGCAGCCCTCGATTCGGCACTGAAGCTTTCTTT,CASSPRFGTEAFF,TRBV7-2,TRBJ1-1,NA,many